Reported below is one T cell receptor (beta chain). The record originates from a study of shared clonotypes between healthy human individuals. Terminally differentiated effector memory CD45RA+ cells were left out of the naive CD8 fraction, which was CD45RO-negative and positively selected for CCR7. Sequencing used immunoSEQ multiplex PCR; TCRdb keeps in-frame clones, though not all of them. The sample has under 600,000 clones, 95% to 98% seen once. Germline loops: CDR1 ENHRY, CDR2 SYGVKD. Trimming left V 3 bases short and J 2 bases short, with 7 bases between. CDR3 length: 14 amino acids. Sequencing was carried out using naive CD8+ T cells sorted from blood. The chain joins TRBV10-3 to TRBJ2-2, with D hard to call. This clonotype originated in a man aged 25-45 years in good health. CDR3 DNA: TGTGCCATCAGTGACAGGCTTAACACCGGGGAGCTGTTTTTT. This encodes CAISDRLNTGELFF.